Below, 6 T cell receptor beta chains from the same sample are listed, as sequenced in a study of shared clonotypes between healthy human individuals. Measured with immunoSEQ multiplex PCR; TCRdb has only the in-frame clones, and not every one. The sample shows some 2.4 million clones, 90% to 95% of them seen only once. Source material: naive CD4+ T cells from PBMCs. Noted subset: CD45RA+ positively selected. The receptors shown here come from a young man in good health. Some clones in this sample may be carry-over from other donors' samples.

V is TRBV27 and J is TRBJ2-7, with TRBD2 matching over 11 bases. The CDR3 loop spans 16 amino acids. J was trimmed by 0 bases and V by 0 bases; bases with no gene match: 1. Germline lookup yields CDR1 MNHEY and CDR2 SMNVEV (reference sequence). The CDR3 coding sequence is TGTGCCAGCAGTTTATCCGGGACTAGCGGCTCCTACGAGCAGTACTTC. Translating it yields CASSLSGTSGSYEQYF.

The chain is built from TRBV4-3 and TRBJ2-7; D possibly uses TRBD1 or TRBD2 (6 bases each). The CDR3 sequence is 15 residues long. The ends were cut back, 4 bases at V and 2 bases at J, with 15 bases in the middle. CDR1 LGHNA and CDR2 YSLEER come from the germline V gene. The CDR3 DNA reads TGCGCCAGCAGCCCCCTGCCGGGGGCCACCTACGAGCAGTACTTC. Its translation is CASSPLPGATYEQYF.

V usage is TRBV6-5 and J usage is TRBJ1-2; 9 nucleotides line up with TRBD1. The CDR3 runs to 13 residues. The V gene end was trimmed by 2 bases and the J gene end by 7 bases; junction bases not matched to a gene: 2. Germline V gene sequence: CDR1 MNHEY, CDR2 SVGAGI. This chain's CDR3 is CASSYRDRAGYTF. DNA for the CDR3: TGTGCCAGCAGTTACCGGGACAGGGCTGGCTACACCTTC.

Of note for this clone: Different DNA sequences within this sample yield the same CDR3. The gene calls are TRBV19 and TRBJ1-2; 7 bases match TRBD1. The CDR3 totals 13 residues. From germline, CDR1 is LNHDA and CDR2 SQIVND (reference sequence). V lost 6 bases to trimming and J lost 2 bases; unmatched junction nucleotides: 3. The CDR3 sequence is CASSPDRNYGYTF. In DNA, the CDR3 is TGTGCCAGTAGCCCGGACAGGAACTATGGCTACACCTTC.

J is TRBJ1-4 and V is TRBV14; D is unresolved. From germline, CDR1 is SGHDN and CDR2 FVKESK. Trimming stripped 1 base from V and 10 bases from J, with 13 bases between. The CDR3 runs 14 residues. The CDR3 here is CASSQVSVVGKLFF. CDR3 DNA sequence: TGTGCCAGCAGCCAAGTCTCAGTTGTGGGAAAACTGTTTTTT.

The CDR3 spells CASSRGLAGGPADTQYF. The CDR3 DNA follows: TGCGCCAGCAGCAGAGGACTAGCGGGAGGGCCGGCAGATACGCAGTATTTT. V usage is TRBV5-1 and J usage is TRBJ2-3, with TRBD2 identical over 15 bases. Trimming took 4 bases from V and 4 from J; bases not matched to a gene: 7. This CDR3 contains 17 residues. Germline-derived CDR1 and CDR2 are SGHRS and YFSETQ.